One sample yielded the 27 T cell receptor beta chains listed below, sequenced in a study of STAT5B mutations in CD4+ large granular lymphocyte leukemia. Using immunoSEQ multiplex PCR, the repertoire was profiled, and TCRdb retains in-frame clones only, with some absent. The data contain about 8,400 clones, around nine tenths of them seen just once; the ten biggest clones take up roughly 50%. The sample was PBMCs. The source of these receptors is a woman between 65 and 79 years old with CD4+ T-cell large granular lymphocyte leukemia.

This chain connects TRBV5-5 to TRBJ2-7, with 8 bases matching TRBD1. Germline assignment: CDR1 SGHKS and CDR2 YYEKEE (reference sequence). J lost 2 bases, V lost 2 bases, and 6 bases had no gene match. This CDR3 is 15 amino acids long. The CDR3 region has the DNA TGTGCCAGCAGCTTTGGGGCAGGGGGCCCCTACGAGCAGTACTTC. This translates into CASSFGAGGPYEQYF.

The chain recombines TRBV9 with TRBJ1-2; D is perhaps TRBD1 (5 bases). The CDR3 is 14 residues long. Trimming left V 6 bases short and J 5 bases short, with 17 bases between. Germline V gene lookup returns CDR1 SGDLS and CDR2 YYNGEE. This CDR3 reads CASTPDGKGYGYTF. The CDR3 nucleotides are TGTGCCAGCACCCCCGATGGGAAGGGGTATGGCTACACCTTC.

The chain couples TRBV25-1 to TRBJ1-2; TRBD1 agrees at 7 bases. J was trimmed by 2 bases and V by 3 bases; bases with no gene match: 6. Germline CDR1 is MGHDK and CDR2 is SYGVNS. This CDR3 is built from 15 residues. The CDR3 loop is CASSDKTGRNYGYTF. CDR3 coding DNA: TGTGCCAGCAGTGACAAGACAGGGCGAAACTATGGCTACACCTTC.

The V call is TRBV7-9, the J call TRBJ1-3; tentatively, D is TRBD1 (6 bases). Germline assignment: CDR1 SEHNR and CDR2 FQNEAQ (reference sequence). Deletions cut 4 bases from V and 2 bases from J, with 15 bases between. This CDR3 comprises 16 residues. The CDR3 sequence is CASSSSMDSAGNTIYF. For the CDR3, the DNA is TGTGCCAGCAGCTCCTCAATGGACAGCGCTGGAAACACCATATATTTT. Full variable domain (rest looked up from reference TRBV7-9 and TRBJ1-3): DTGVSQNPRHKITKRGQNVTFRCDPISEHNRLYWYRQTLGQGPEFLTYFQNEAQLEKSRLLSDRFSAERPKGSFSTLEIQRTEQGDSAMYLCASSSSMDSAGNTIYFGEGSWLTVV.

This clone was seen a single time. The V call is TRBV14, the J call TRBJ1-1; no reliable D call. The V and J ends lost 6 bases and 4 bases respectively, with 15 bases between them. In germline, CDR1 is SGHDN, CDR2 FVKESK. The CDR3 has 14 residues. As DNA, the CDR3 is TGTGCCAGCAGTTCGTTCGGCAGGTTCACTGAAGCTTTCTTT. The encoded protein is CASSSFGRFTEAFF.

The V and J genes are TRBV2 and TRBJ1-6; 8 bases line up with TRBD1. The length of the CDR3 is 13 residues. The germline CDR1 and CDR2 sequences are SNHLY and FYNNEI. V was clipped by 8 bases and J by 7 bases; unmatched bases: 4. Here the CDR3 reads CASRQGWNSPLHF. The CDR3 nucleotides are TGTGCCAGCCGACAGGGGTGGAATTCACCCCTCCACTTT.

V usage is TRBV27 and J usage is TRBJ2-5; 11 nucleotides match TRBD2. Germline V gene data show CDR1 as MNHEY and CDR2 as SMNVEV (reference sequence). Trimming at V came to 6 bases and at J to 5 bases, leaving 8 bases not matched to a gene. CDR3 length: 15 residues. CDR3 nucleotide sequence: TGTGCCAGCAGAATTAGCGGGGGGGCCTGGGAGACCCAGTACTTC. This translates into CASRISGGAWETQYF.

CDR3 nucleotide sequence: TGTGCCAGCAGCTTATCACAGAGTGTCTATGGCTACACCTTC. This translates into CASSLSQSVYGYTF. The chain joins TRBV7-2 to TRBJ1-2, with D unclear. Germline assignment: CDR1 SGHTA and CDR2 FQGNSA. Trimming pared 2 bases from V and 4 bases from J, leaving 11 bases between. CDR3 length: 14 residues. The complete variable domain, with remaining parts taken from reference TRBV7-2 and TRBJ1-2, reads GAGVSQSPSNKVTEKGKDVELRCDPISGHTALYWYRQSLGQGLEFLIYFQGNSAPDKSGLPSDRFSAERTGGSVSTLTIQRTQQEDSAVYLCASSLSQSVYGYTFGSGTRLTVV.

The rearrangement links TRBV7-3 to TRBJ2-7; 9 nucleotides agree with TRBD1. The CDR3 consists of 13 residues. Germline V lookup: CDR1 SGHTA, CDR2 FQGTGA. The junction had 2 bases not matched to a gene; V was cut back by 2 bases and J by 6 bases. CDR3 residues: CASSLGQGLEQYF. The DNA of the CDR3 is TGTGCCAGCAGCTTAGGACAGGGGCTCGAGCAGTACTTC. The full variable domain, in which reference TRBV7-3 and TRBJ2-7 provide the parts outside the CDR3, is GAGVSQTPSNKVTEKGKYVELRCDPISGHTALYWYRQSLGQGPEFLIYFQGTGAADDSGLPNDRFFAVRPEGSVSTLKIQRTERGDSAVYLCASSLGQGLEQYFGPGTRLTVT.

The CDR3 DNA is TGCGCCAGCAGCCCATCCAGCGGGGTAGGGGCGGGCACTGAAGCTTTCTTT. Translating it yields CASSPSSGVGAGTEAFF. The chain carries TRBV5-1 and TRBJ1-1, with D perhaps TRBD1 (5 bases). This CDR3 comprises 17 residues. The germline V and J ends were trimmed by 4 bases and 4 bases, with 23 bases remaining between them. CDR1 is SGHRS and CDR2 is YFSETQ in the germline V gene.

CDR3 region: CASSPGLARNEQFF. The CDR3 bases are TGCGCCAGCAGCCCCGGACTAGCGAGGAATGAGCAGTTCTTC. J is TRBJ2-1 and V is TRBV5-1; TRBD2 matches 9 bases. Trimming took 4 bases from V and 7 from J; bases not matched to a gene: 6. This CDR3 spans 14 amino acids. CDR1 SGHRS and CDR2 YFSETQ come from the germline V gene. Combining the CDR3 with reference TRBV5-1 and TRBJ2-1 gives the whole variable domain KAGVTQTPRYLIKTRGQQVTLSCSPISGHRSVSWYQQTPGQGLQFLFEYFSETQRNKGNFPGRFSGRQFSNSRSEMNVSTLELGDSALYLCASSPGLARNEQFFGPGTRLTVL.

This chain joins TRBV12-2 and TRBJ2-5. TRBV12-2 is a recognized pseudogene. CDR3 size: 10 residues. CDR3: CARDRETQYF. In DNA form, the CDR3 reads TGTGCAAGGGATCGGGAGACCCAGTACTTC.

The rearrangement uses TRBV9 and TRBJ1-6; TRBD1 matches at 9 bases. J was trimmed by 7 bases and V by 3 bases; bases with no gene match: 5. Germline V gives CDR1 SGDLS, CDR2 YYNGEE. CDR3 length equals 15 residues. The DNA of the CDR3 is TGTGCCAGCAGCGGGGGGACAGGGCCAAATTCACCCCTCCACTTT. Encoded protein: CASSGGTGPNSPLHF.

The genes are TRBV11-3 and TRBJ2-1, with TRBD2 matching 9 bases. This CDR3 has 15 amino acids. V gave up 5 bases and J gave up 9 bases; unmatched junction bases: 11. Germline V CDR1 and CDR2: SGHNT, YENEEA. The CDR3 region has the DNA TGTGCCAGCAGCCTAAAAAACAGCGGGGGGATTGAGCAGTTCTTC. Translation gives CASSLKNSGGIEQFF.

V is TRBV5-4 and J is TRBJ2-3; 11 nucleotides line up with TRBD2. In germline, CDR1 is SGHNT, CDR2 YYREEE (reference sequence). This CDR3 is 15 amino acids long. V lost 4 bases to trimming and J lost 5 bases; unmatched junction nucleotides: 6. CDR3 protein: CASSLSGGGEDTQYF. CDR3 bases: TGTGCCAGCAGCCTTAGCGGGGGGGGCGAAGATACGCAGTATTTT.

This sequence joins TRBV5-6 and TRBJ1-3; D possibly corresponds to TRBD1 (6 bases). V was cut by 1 base and J by 4 bases, with 15 bases left in between. This CDR3 is built from 16 residues. Germline V gene sequence: CDR1 SGHDT, CDR2 YYEEEE. CDR3 loop: CASSLRGTNSGNTIYF. The DNA of the CDR3 is TGTGCCAGCAGCTTGCGGGGGACAAACAGCGGAAACACCATATATTTT.

The V call is TRBV28, the J call TRBJ1-1; D remains ambiguous. Deletions cut 6 bases from V and 11 bases from J, with 16 bases between. Germline V CDR1 and CDR2: MDHEN, SYDVKM. The CDR3 contains 12 residues. The DNA of the CDR3 is TGTGCCAGCAGCCGAGATTGGGGAGACGCTTTCTTT. Its translation is CASSRDWGDAFF.

Written as DNA, the CDR3 is TGTGCCAGCAGTTTAGGGGGGGGCACTGAAGCTTTCTTT. Protein product: CASSLGGGTEAFF. The J gene is TRBJ1-1, the V gene TRBV28; a possible D gene is TRBD1 (5 bases). Trimming cost V 2 bases and J 4 bases, with 8 bases left between them. Per the germline V gene, CDR1 is MDHEN and CDR2 is SYDVKM. The CDR3 covers 13 residues.

This clone appeared a single time. This chain joins TRBV29-1 and TRBJ2-1, with a tentative D call TRBD2 (5 bases). The CDR3 contains 12 residues. Per the germline V gene, CDR1 is SQVTM and CDR2 is ANQGSEA. The ends were cut back, 6 bases at V and 6 bases at J, with 12 bases in the middle. CDR3 nucleotides: TGCAGCGTCGTCGGGGTATTCAATGAGCAGTTCTTC. It encodes CSVVGVFNEQFF.

The chain links TRBV12-2 to TRBJ2-7; the table gives TRBD1 as D, unverified against the DNA. TRBV12-2 is a pseudogene. The CDR3 loop spans 18 amino acids. The CDR3, as DNA: TGTGCAAGTCGCTTAGTTTCTACCCGGGACAGGAGTACTTACGAGCAGTACTTC. Its translation is CASRLVSTRDRSTYEQYF.

The rearrangement links TRBV5-4 to TRBJ2-5, with 7 positions matching TRBD2. This CDR3 has 16 amino acids. CDR1 and CDR2 (germline): SGHNT, YYREEE (reference sequence). With V trimmed by 0 bases and J by 2 bases, 7 bases remained unmatched. The DNA of the CDR3 is TGTGCCAGCAGCTTGGATCTAGCCGGGGGGCAAGAGACCCAGTACTTC. Translation gives CASSLDLAGGQETQYF.

This chain connects TRBV5-8 to TRBJ1-2; 10 bases align to TRBD1. The CDR3 is 12 amino acids. Per the germline V gene, CDR1 is SGHTS and CDR2 is YDEGEE. V was pared by 7 bases and J by 8 bases, with 5 bases of the junction left unmatched. CDR3 in amino acids: CASRDRGRGYTF. The CDR3 region has the DNA TGTGCCAGCCGAGACAGGGGGCGAGGCTACACCTTC. The variable domain in full, completed from reference TRBV5-8 and TRBJ1-2, reads EAGVTQSPTHLIKTRGQQATLRCSPISGHTSVYWYQQALGLGLQFLLWYDEGEERNRGNFPPRFSGRQFPNYSSELNVNALELEDSALYLCASRDRGRGYTFGSGTRLTVV.

CDR3 region: CASSLARFGFTGNSPLHF. CDR3 sequence (DNA): TGTGCCAGCAGCTTAGCAAGATTTGGTTTTACGGGGAATTCACCCCTCCACTTT. This sequence joins TRBV7-2 and TRBJ1-6; D ambiguous. The CDR3 extends over 18 amino acids. V lost 0 bases and J 7 bases, leaving 19 bases between the germline ends. CDR1 is SGHTA and CDR2 is FQGNSA in the germline V gene. Based on the CDR3 plus reference TRBV7-2 and TRBJ1-6, the full variable domain is GAGVSQSPSNKVTEKGKDVELRCDPISGHTALYWYRQSLGQGLEFLIYFQGNSAPDKSGLPSDRFSAERTGGSVSTLTIQRTQQEDSAVYLCASSLARFGFTGNSPLHFGNGTRLTVT.

The chain joins TRBV5-8 to TRBJ2-7; 8 bases line up with TRBD2. J lost 3 bases, V lost 7 bases, and 18 bases had no gene match. Per the germline V gene, CDR1 is SGHTS and CDR2 is YDEGEE. The CDR3 consists of 17 residues. The CDR3 DNA reads as TGTGCCAGCGTAATGGTAGGACCGGGACTAGTTGTCTACGAGCAGTACTTC. This translates into CASVMVGPGLVVYEQYF.

The gene calls are TRBV5-1 and TRBJ2-3; possible D gene TRBD1, 5 bases. CDR1 and CDR2 (germline): SGHRS, YFSETQ. V lost 0 bases and J 4 bases, leaving 6 bases between the germline ends. CDR3 length: 13 amino acids. The CDR3 DNA is TGCGCCAGCAGCTTGGTACAGGCAGATACGCAGTATTTT. As protein: CASSLVQADTQYF.

The table lists this clone with a count of one. The chain combines TRBV6-4 with TRBJ1-1; 9 nucleotides align to TRBD1. The CDR3 covers 19 residues. CDR1 is MRHNA, CDR2 SNTAGT, per germline. After removal of 0 bases from V and 2 bases from J, the junction contained 13 bases not matched to a gene. CDR3 sequence reads: CASSDSFLPGTGYNTEAFF. CDR3 DNA: TGTGCCAGCAGTGACTCGTTTCTCCCCGGGACAGGGTACAACACTGAAGCTTTCTTT.

This clone came up a few times. The rearrangement joins TRBV19 to TRBJ2-1; D unresolved. V was shortened by 3 bases and J by 9 bases, with 6 bases between the two germline ends. The length of the CDR3 is 11 residues. Germline V gene data show CDR1 as LNHDA and CDR2 as SQIVND (reference sequence). This CDR3 is CASSIWGEQFF. The CDR3 nucleotides read TGTGCCAGTAGTATCTGGGGTGAGCAGTTCTTC. The entire variable domain, with the rest obtained from reference TRBV19 and TRBJ2-1, is as follows: DGGITQSPKYLFRKEGQNVTLSCEQNLNHDAMYWYRQDPGQGLRLIYYSQIVNDFQKGDIAEGYSVSREKKESFPLTVTSAQKNPTAFYLCASSIWGEQFFGPGTRLTVL.